What follows are 18 T cell receptor beta chains derived from one specimen sequenced in a study of shared clonotypes between healthy human individuals. The method was immunoSEQ multiplex PCR; TCRdb's version includes in-frame clones alone and lacks a portion of them. Altogether about 530,000 clones are present, about 96% being singletons, with the ten largest covering about 0.057%. The sequenced material came from naive CD4+ T cells sorted from blood. Subset specified: CD45RA+ positively selected. The receptors shown here come from a woman aged 25 to 45 in good health.

V and J are TRBV10-1 and TRBJ2-4; tentative D call: TRBD1 (6 bases). V lost 3 bases and J 1 base, leaving 7 bases between the germline ends. Germline V gene data show CDR1 as WNHNN and CDR2 as SYGVQD (reference sequence). The CDR3 runs to 14 residues. DNA for the CDR3: TGCGCCAGCAGTGACGGACAGGCCAAAAACATTCAGTACTTC. Amino acids: CASSDGQAKNIQYF.

The rearrangement links TRBV5-5 to TRBJ1-5; no reliable D call. Per germline, CDR1 SGHKS and CDR2 YYEKEE (reference sequence). The CDR3 has 13 residues. V lost 3 bases and J 3 bases, leaving 7 bases between the germline ends. The CDR3 here is CASSSQANQPQHF. The CDR3 DNA reads as TGTGCCAGCAGCTCCCAGGCCAATCAGCCCCAGCATTTT.

The chain couples TRBV5-4 to TRBJ2-6; tentatively, D is TRBD2 (5 bases). Trimming took 0 bases from V and 2 from J, leaving 9 bases between them. Germline CDR1 reads SGHNT; CDR2 reads YYREEE (reference sequence). CDR3 size: 16 residues. The CDR3 loop is CASSLAGDTGANVLTF. As DNA, the CDR3 is TGTGCCAGCAGCTTGGCCGGGGATACTGGGGCCAACGTCCTGACTTTC.

The V call is TRBV28, the J call TRBJ1-3; TRBD1 is a possible D gene (5 bases). Between the trimmed V and J ends, which lost 3 bases and 0 bases, there was a span of 12 bases. The germline CDR1 and CDR2 sequences are MDHEN and SYDVKM. The CDR3 totals 16 residues. DNA of the CDR3: TGTGCCAGCAGTTTGGGGCGGACCTTCTCTGGAAACACCATATATTTT. It codes for CASSLGRTFSGNTIYF.

This sequence joins TRBV28 and TRBJ2-7, with 13 bases identical to TRBD2. The CDR3 spans 19 residues. Germline CDR1 reads MDHEN; CDR2 reads SYDVKM. Unmatched junction bases numbered 10, after V lost 0 bases and J lost 2 bases. The CDR3 is CASSLWATSGRFSPYEQYF. The CDR3 DNA follows: TGTGCCAGCAGTTTATGGGCGACTAGCGGGAGGTTTAGCCCCTACGAGCAGTACTTC.

The genes are TRBV6-5 and TRBJ2-5; D is perhaps TRBD2 (6 bases). Trimming took 2 bases from V and 1 from J, leaving 14 bases between them. Germline lookup yields CDR1 MNHEY and CDR2 SVGAGI. The CDR3 is 16 residues long. The CDR3 sequence: CASSYGTGVGQETQYF. DNA of the CDR3: TGTGCCAGCAGTTACGGTACGGGAGTCGGCCAAGAGACCCAGTACTTC.

The chain recombines TRBV10-3 with TRBJ2-1; possibly TRBD1 for D (6 bases). CDR1 is ENHRY, CDR2 SYGVKD, per germline. The CDR3 is made up of 13 amino acids. V lost 6 bases to trimming and J lost 7 bases, with 13 bases between them. The CDR3 region is CAISHGQQNEQFF. The CDR3 nucleotides are TGTGCCATCAGCCACGGACAGCAGAATGAGCAGTTCTTC.

The chain couples TRBV2 to TRBJ1-5, with 7 bases that match TRBD1. The CDR3 is 15 residues long. The J segment lost 4 bases and the V segment lost 3 bases, leaving 6 bases of the junction unmatched. Looked up from germline, CDR1 is SNHLY and CDR2 is FYNNEI. CDR3 sequence: CASSDVDRQNQPQHF. CDR3 bases: TGTGCCAGCAGTGACGTGGACAGGCAGAATCAGCCCCAGCATTTT.

The chain links TRBV11-2 to TRBJ1-1, with D perhaps TRBD1 (6 bases). Germline CDR1 is SGHAT and CDR2 is FQNNGV. The CDR3 totals 13 residues. V was clipped by 5 bases and J by 0 bases, with 7 bases between them. CDR3 sequence reads: CASSRQVNTEAFF. In DNA, the CDR3 is TGTGCCAGCAGCAGACAGGTGAACACTGAAGCTTTCTTT.

The J gene is TRBJ1-5, the V gene TRBV5-4; 7 nucleotides match TRBD1. The CDR3 covers 15 residues. V shed 4 bases and J 5 bases; nucleotides not matched to a gene: 9. Germline CDR1 SGHNT, CDR2 YYREEE (reference sequence). The CDR3, as DNA: TGTGCCAGCAGCGCCGGGACAGACCCTTATCAGCCCCAGCATTTT. It yields the protein CASSAGTDPYQPQHF.

This clone was recorded only once. The V call is TRBV5-4, the J call TRBJ2-5, with TRBD2 identical over 10 bases. This CDR3 contains 16 residues. Germline V gene data show CDR1 as SGHNT and CDR2 as YYREEE (reference sequence). The junction had 6 bases not matched to a gene; V was cut back by 0 bases and J by 4 bases. This CDR3 reads CASSLGAGGRGETQYF. The DNA for the CDR3 is TGTGCCAGCAGCTTGGGAGCGGGAGGGCGGGGAGAGACCCAGTACTTC.

The chain recombines TRBV6-7 with TRBJ2-1, with 7 bases fitting TRBD2. TRBV6-7 is an open reading frame, and its role is uncertain. The CDR3 is 12 amino acids. The ends lost 6 bases at V and 13 bases at J; junction bases unmatched: 9. CDR3 coding DNA: TGTGCCAGCAGCCGGACTAGGAACTTACAGTTCTTC. It yields the protein CASSRTRNLQFF.

The rearrangement joins TRBV5-1 to TRBJ2-2, with D possibly TRBD1 on 5 matching bases. CDR3 size: 14 residues. Germline assignment: CDR1 SGHRS and CDR2 YFSETQ. Trimming stripped 6 bases from V and 0 bases from J, with 9 bases between. The CDR3 sequence is CASTDTTNTGELFF. The CDR3 nucleotides read TGCGCCAGCACGGACACCACGAACACCGGGGAGCTGTTTTTT.

This chain joins TRBV7-8 and TRBJ1-5; D not resolved. Germline-derived CDR1 and CDR2 are SGHVS and FQNEAQ. V lost 5 bases to trimming and J lost 4 bases, with 6 bases between them. This CDR3 is built from 12 residues. CDR3 nucleotide sequence: TGTGCCAGCAGCCTACTAAATCAGCCCCAGCATTTT. Its protein is CASSLLNQPQHF.

The genes are TRBV5-5 and TRBJ2-1, with D possibly being TRBD2 (5 bases). Looked up from germline, CDR1 is SGHKS and CDR2 is YYEKEE (reference sequence). The CDR3 is made up of 15 amino acids. Trimming cost V 4 bases and J 2 bases, with 13 bases left between them. The CDR3 loop is CASSLLGSTYNEQFF. CDR3 DNA: TGTGCCAGCAGCCTACTAGGTTCTACCTACAATGAGCAGTTCTTC.

This clone has just one count. The chain employs TRBV28 and TRBJ1-4; D remains unclear. Trimming pared 4 bases from V and 3 bases from J, leaving 0 bases between. CDR1 is MDHEN, CDR2 SYDVKM, per germline. CDR3 length: 11 amino acids. The CDR3: CASSSNEKLFF. The CDR3 DNA is TGTGCCAGCAGTTCTAATGAAAAACTGTTTTTT.

In DNA, the CDR3 is TGTGCCAGCTCACCACCGTCCGTCACAGAGAACACTGAAGCTTTCTTT. This codes for CASSPPSVTENTEAFF. The V call is TRBV18, the J call TRBJ1-1, with no clear D. The CDR3 consists of 16 residues. Germline V lookup: CDR1 KGHSH, CDR2 LQKENI. Trimming stripped 0 bases from V and 1 base from J, with 12 bases between. Filled out from reference TRBV18 and TRBJ1-1, the complete variable domain reads NAGVMQNPRHLVRRRGQEARLRCSPMKGHSHVYWYRQLPEEGLKFMVYLQKENIIDESGMPKERFSAEFPKEGPSILRIQQVVRGDSAAYFCASSPPSVTENTEAFFGQGTRLTVV.

This chain joins TRBV27 and TRBJ2-3; 10 bases match TRBD2. The CDR3 covers 15 residues. Germline V gene sequence: CDR1 MNHEY, CDR2 SMNVEV (reference sequence). Unmatched junction bases numbered 4, after V lost 5 bases and J lost 2 bases. CDR3 sequence reads: CASSRTSGITDTQYF. CDR3 nucleotide sequence: TGTGCCAGCAGTCGGACTAGCGGAATCACAGATACGCAGTATTTT.